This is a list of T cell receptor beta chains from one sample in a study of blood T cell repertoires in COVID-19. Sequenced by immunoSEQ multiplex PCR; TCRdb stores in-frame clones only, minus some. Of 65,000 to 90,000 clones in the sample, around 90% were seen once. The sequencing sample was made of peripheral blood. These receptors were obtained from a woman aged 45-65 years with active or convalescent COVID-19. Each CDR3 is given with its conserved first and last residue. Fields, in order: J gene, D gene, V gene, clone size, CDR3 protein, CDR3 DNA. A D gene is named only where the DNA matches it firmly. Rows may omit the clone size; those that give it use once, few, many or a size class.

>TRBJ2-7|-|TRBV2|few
CASSQGTYEQYF
TGTGCCAGCAGTCAGGGGACCTACGAGCAGTACTTC
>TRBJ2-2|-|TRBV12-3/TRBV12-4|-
CATAGQGTGELFF
TGTGCCACCGCCGGGCAGGGAACCGGGGAGCTGTTTTTT
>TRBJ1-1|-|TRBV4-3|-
CASSQGWRIVSEAFF
TGCGCCAGCAGCCAGGGCTGGCGTATAGTTTCTGAAGCTTTCTTT
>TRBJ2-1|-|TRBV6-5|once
CASSLNGGYNEQFF
TGTGCCAGCAGCCTCAACGGGGGCTACAATGAGCAGTTCTTC
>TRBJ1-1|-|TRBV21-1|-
CASSKYGRGNTEAFF
TGTGCCAGCAGCAAGTACGGACGGGGAAACACTGAAGCTTTCTTT
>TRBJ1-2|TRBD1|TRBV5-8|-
CASSFRGTGIDGYTF
TGTGCCAGCAGCTTCCGGGGGACAGGGATAGACGGCTACACCTTC
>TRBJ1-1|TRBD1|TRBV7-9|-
CASSSQGAMNTEAFF
TGTGCCAGCAGCTCCCAGGGGGCCATGAACACTGAAGCTTTCTTT
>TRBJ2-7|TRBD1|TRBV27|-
CASRQQGDYEQYF
TGTGCCAGCAGGCAACAGGGGGACTACGAGCAGTACTTC
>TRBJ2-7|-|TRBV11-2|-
CASSLGRYEQYF
TGTGCCAGCAGCTTGGGGCGTTACGAGCAGTACTTC
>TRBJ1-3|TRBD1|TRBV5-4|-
CASRPQGLGNTIYF
TGTGCCAGCAGGCCACAGGGGCTCGGAAACACCATATATTTT
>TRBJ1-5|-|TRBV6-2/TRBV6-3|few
CASSARDQPQHF
TGTGCCAGCAGTGCCAGGGATCAGCCCCAGCATTTT
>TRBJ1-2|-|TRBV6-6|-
CASIAAGEISYGYTF
TGTGCCAGCATTGCGGCAGGGGAGATTAGTTATGGCTACACCTTC
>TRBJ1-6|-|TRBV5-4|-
CASSFPQGVGSPLHF
TGTGCCAGCAGCTTTCCGCAGGGTGTGGGATCACCCCTCCACTTT
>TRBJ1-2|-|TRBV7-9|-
CASSLVRTEANYGYTF
TGTGCCAGCAGCTTAGTTCGGACAGAAGCTAACTATGGCTACACCTTC
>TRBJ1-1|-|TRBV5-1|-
CASSLAGFSTEAFF
TGCGCCAGCAGCTTGGCAGGGTTCAGCACTGAAGCTTTCTTT
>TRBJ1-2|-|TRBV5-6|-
CASSPAPRGSGYTF
TGTGCCAGCAGCCCGGCCCCCAGGGGAAGTGGCTACACCTTC
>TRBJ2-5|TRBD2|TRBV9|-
CASSPERLAGGQGETQYF
TGTGCCAGCAGCCCCGAACGCCTAGCGGGGGGCCAGGGGGAGACCCAGTACTTC
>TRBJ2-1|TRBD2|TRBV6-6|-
CASSPRLAGATGNEQFF
TGTGCCAGCAGTCCCCGACTAGCGGGGGCCACGGGAAATGAGCAGTTCTTC
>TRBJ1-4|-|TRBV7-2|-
CASSLDPHPGEKLFF
TGTGCCAGCAGCTTAGACCCCCATCCGGGAGAAAAACTGTTTTTT
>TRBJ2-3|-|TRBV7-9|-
CASSPTGSPATDTQYF
TGTGCCAGCAGCCCTACCGGGTCCCCCGCCACAGATACGCAGTATTTT
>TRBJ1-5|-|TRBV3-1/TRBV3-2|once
CASSQDGRGGQPQHF
TGTGCCAGCAGCCAAGATGGAAGGGGTGGACAGCCCCAGCATTTT
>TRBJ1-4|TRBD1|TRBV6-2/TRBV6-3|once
CASSRGRVNEKLFF
TGTGCCAGCAGTAGGGGGCGGGTAAATGAAAAACTGTTTTTT
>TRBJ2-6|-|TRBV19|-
CASSILRGGSGANVLTF
TGTGCCAGTAGTATTTTAAGAGGGGGCTCTGGGGCCAACGTCCTGACTTTC
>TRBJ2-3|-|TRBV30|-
CAWTGGSTDTQYF
TGTGCCTGGACCGGGGGTAGCACAGATACGCAGTATTTT
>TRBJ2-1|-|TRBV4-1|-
CASSQVHSLSYNEQFF
TGCGCCAGCAGCCAAGTCCACTCGCTTTCCTACAATGAGCAGTTCTTC
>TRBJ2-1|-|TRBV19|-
CASSISGDFYNEQFF
TGTGCCAGTAGTATATCAGGGGATTTCTACAATGAGCAGTTCTTC
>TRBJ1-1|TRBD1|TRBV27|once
CASTSGGTGTEAFF
TGTGCCAGCACTTCAGGGGGCACGGGCACTGAAGCTTTCTTT
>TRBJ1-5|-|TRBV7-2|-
CASSPDLGHTNQPQHF
TGTGCCAGCAGCCCGGACCTGGGACACACAAATCAGCCCCAGCATTTT
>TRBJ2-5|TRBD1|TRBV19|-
CASSSDRGRRETQYF
TGTGCCAGTAGTTCGGACAGGGGGCGAAGAGAGACCCAGTACTTC
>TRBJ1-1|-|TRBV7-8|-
CASGGAGTEAFF
TGTGCCAGCGGAGGGGCAGGAACTGAAGCTTTCTTT
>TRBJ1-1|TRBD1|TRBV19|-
CASLMTGGGTEAFF
TGTGCCAGTTTAATGACAGGGGGCGGCACTGAAGCTTTCTTT
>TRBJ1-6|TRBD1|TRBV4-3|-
CASSQGPDRGNSPLHF
TGCGCCAGCAGCCAAGGCCCGGACAGGGGTAATTCACCCCTCCACTTT
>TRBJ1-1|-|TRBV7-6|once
CASSLDSGAGMNTEAFF
TGTGCCAGCAGCTTAGATTCAGGGGCAGGCATGAACACTGAAGCTTTCTTT
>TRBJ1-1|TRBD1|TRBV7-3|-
CASSLETGLDTEAFF
TGTGCCAGCAGCTTAGAGACAGGGTTGGACACTGAAGCTTTCTTT
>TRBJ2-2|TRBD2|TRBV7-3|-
CASSFGLAGSGELFF
TGTGCCAGCAGCTTCGGACTAGCCGGATCAGGGGAGCTGTTTTTT
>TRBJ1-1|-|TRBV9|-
CASSVVTHTEAFF
TGTGCCAGCAGCGTAGTAACTCACACTGAAGCTTTCTTT
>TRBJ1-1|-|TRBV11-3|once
CASSQGSDTEAFF
TGTGCCAGCAGCCAGGGTTCTGACACTGAAGCTTTCTTT
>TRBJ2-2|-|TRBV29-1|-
CSAGRDGDTGELFF
TGCAGCGCTGGGCGGGACGGTGACACCGGGGAGCTGTTTTTT
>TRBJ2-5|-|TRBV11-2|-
CASSLWGTDQETQYF
TGTGCCAGCAGCTTATGGGGCACGGATCAAGAGACCCAGTACTTC
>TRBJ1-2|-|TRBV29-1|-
CSVELQGYGYTF
TGCAGCGTTGAGCTACAGGGATATGGCTACACCTTC
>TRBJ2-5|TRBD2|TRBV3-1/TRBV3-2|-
CASRTGGVRETQYF
TGTGCCAGCAGAACCGGGGGGGTCCGGGAGACCCAGTACTTC
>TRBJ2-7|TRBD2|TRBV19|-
CASSPLGGVYEQYF
TGTGCCAGTAGCCCACTGGGAGGGGTCTACGAGCAGTACTTC
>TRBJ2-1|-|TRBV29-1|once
CSVVEGSSFDNEQFF
TGCAGCGTTGTTGAGGGTTCTAGCTTCGACAATGAGCAGTTCTTC
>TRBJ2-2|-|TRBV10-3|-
CAISPQQGSLELFF
TGTGCCATCAGTCCCCAACAGGGATCCCTCGAGCTGTTTTTT
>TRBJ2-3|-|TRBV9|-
CASSVSGGTSTDTQYF
TGTGCCAGCAGCGTTTCGGGGGGCACTAGCACAGATACGCAGTATTTT
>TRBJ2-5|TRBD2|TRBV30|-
CAWSPTRLALQETQYF
TGTGCCTGGAGTCCAACTAGACTAGCGCTTCAAGAGACCCAGTACTTC